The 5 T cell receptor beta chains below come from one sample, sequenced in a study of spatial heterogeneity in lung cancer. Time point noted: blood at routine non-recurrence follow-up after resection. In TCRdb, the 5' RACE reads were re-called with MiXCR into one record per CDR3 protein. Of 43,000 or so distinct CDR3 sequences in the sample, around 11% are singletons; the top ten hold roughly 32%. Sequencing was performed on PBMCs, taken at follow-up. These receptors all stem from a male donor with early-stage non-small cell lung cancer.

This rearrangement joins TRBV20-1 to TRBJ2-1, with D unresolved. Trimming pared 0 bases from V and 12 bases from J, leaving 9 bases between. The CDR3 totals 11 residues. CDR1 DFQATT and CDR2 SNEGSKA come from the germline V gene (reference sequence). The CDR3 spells CSARDPPAQFF. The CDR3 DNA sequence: TGCAGTGCTAGAGATCCGCCGGCGCAGTTCTTC.

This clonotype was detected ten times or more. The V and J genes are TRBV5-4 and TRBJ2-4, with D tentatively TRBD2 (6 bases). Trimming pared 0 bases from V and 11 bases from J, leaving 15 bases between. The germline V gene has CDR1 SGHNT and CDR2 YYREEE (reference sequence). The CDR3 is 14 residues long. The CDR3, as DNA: TGTGCCAGCAGCTTGGAGGGACGCGGGATGGTTCAGTACTTC. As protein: CASSLEGRGMVQYF.

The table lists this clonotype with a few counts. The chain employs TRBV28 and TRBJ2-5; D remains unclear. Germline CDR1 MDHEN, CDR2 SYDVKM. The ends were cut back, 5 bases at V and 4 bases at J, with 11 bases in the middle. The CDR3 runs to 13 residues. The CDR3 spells CASSKTQAETQYF. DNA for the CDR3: TGTGCCAGCAGTAAGACACAAGCAGAGACCCAGTACTTC.

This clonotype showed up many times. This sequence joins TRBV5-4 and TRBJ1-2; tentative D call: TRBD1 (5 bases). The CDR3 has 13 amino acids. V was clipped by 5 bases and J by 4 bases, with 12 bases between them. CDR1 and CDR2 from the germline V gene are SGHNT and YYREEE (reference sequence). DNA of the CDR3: TGTGCCAGCAGACGTGACAGCGTCTATGGCTACACCTTC. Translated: CASRRDSVYGYTF.

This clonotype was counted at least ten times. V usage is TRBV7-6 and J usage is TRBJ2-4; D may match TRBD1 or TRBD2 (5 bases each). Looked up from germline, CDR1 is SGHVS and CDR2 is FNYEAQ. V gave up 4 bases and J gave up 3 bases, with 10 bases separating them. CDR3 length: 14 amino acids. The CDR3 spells CASSWGTGKNIQYF. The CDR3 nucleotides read TGTGCCAGCAGCTGGGGGACGGGCAAAAACATTCAGTACTTC.